The 26 T cell receptor beta chains below were found in one sample sequenced in a study of cytomegalovirus exposure and HLA in healthy donors. PCR involved 60 Vbeta and 13 Jbeta primers. TCRdb keeps only in-frame clones here, not all; method: immunoSEQ multiplex PCR. This table has about 120,000 clones, approximately 83% appearing once. Sample: PBMCs. The source is a middle-aged woman in good health and CMV-seropositive.

The genes are TRBV9 and TRBJ1-1; tentatively, D is TRBD1 (6 bases). V lost 0 bases to trimming and J lost 0 bases, with 9 bases between them. The CDR3 contains 15 residues. Germline CDR1 is SGDLS and CDR2 is YYNGEE. The CDR3 loop reads CASSVVQGMNTEAFF. The CDR3 DNA sequence: TGTGCCAGCAGCGTAGTACAGGGAATGAACACTGAAGCTTTCTTT.

Regarding this clone: A junction end diverges from the germline sequence, so it may reflect a read error. Written as DNA, the CDR3 is TGTGCTAGCAGCCAGGACTCCTACACAGATACGCAGTATTTT. This translates into CASSQDSYTDTQYF. The gene calls are TRBV7-7 and TRBJ2-3; D may be TRBD2 (5 bases). The CDR3 is made up of 14 amino acids. Germline values: CDR1 SSHAT, CDR2 FNYEAQ (reference sequence).

This chain links TRBV7-2 with TRBJ2-3; D might be TRBD2 (5 bases). The CDR3 spans 16 residues. The V end was cut by 5 bases, the J end by 0 bases, with 15 bases between. Germline lookup yields CDR1 SGHTA and CDR2 FQGNSA. The CDR3 DNA follows: TGTGCCAGCAGCGACGCCGGACGGGATAGCACAGATACGCAGTATTTT. Its translation: CASSDAGRDSTDTQYF. The whole variable domain, filled in from reference TRBV7-2 and TRBJ2-3, reads GAGVSQSPSNKVTEKGKDVELRCDPISGHTALYWYRQSLGQGLEFLIYFQGNSAPDKSGLPSDRFSAERTGGSVSTLTIQRTQQEDSAVYLCASSDAGRDSTDTQYFGPGTRLTVL.

This clone appeared once. The chain links TRBV5-8 to TRBJ2-1, with 12 bases identical to TRBD2. CDR1 and CDR2 from the germline V gene are SGHTS and YDEGEE. J lost 8 bases, V lost 4 bases, and 10 bases had no gene match. CDR3 size: 16 residues. The CDR3 protein is CASSNWRLAGAHEQFF. The DNA for the CDR3 is TGTGCCAGCAGCAATTGGAGACTAGCGGGAGCGCATGAGCAGTTCTTC.

This clone was recorded only once. This chain uses TRBV4-2 with TRBJ2-3, with 9 positions matching TRBD2. The CDR3 is 17 residues long. Germline CDR1 LGHNA, CDR2 YNFKEQ. V gave up 0 bases and J gave up 6 bases; unmatched junction bases: 10. The CDR3 sequence: CASSQDRLAGSVDTQYF. The CDR3 nucleotides read TGTGCCAGCAGCCAAGATCGGCTAGCGGGATCCGTGGATACGCAGTATTTT.

The V and J genes are TRBV18 and TRBJ2-7; D not certain. The germline V gene has CDR1 KGHSH and CDR2 LQKENI. The CDR3 has 13 residues. In nucleotides, the CDR3 is TGTACCCGCTCCCGGGTAAGCTCCTACGAGCAGTACTTC. Its protein product is CTRSRVSSYEQYF.

The chain is built from TRBV11-3 and TRBJ2-3; TRBD1 is a possible D gene (6 bases). CDR3 length: 17 residues. V was cut by 6 bases and J by 1 base, with 20 bases left in between. Germline V lookup: CDR1 SGHNT, CDR2 YENEEA. This chain's CDR3 is CASSDRFVGVGTDTQYF. CDR3 bases: TGTGCCAGCAGTGACAGGTTCGTGGGGGTCGGCACAGATACGCAGTATTTT.

The chain employs TRBV28 and TRBJ1-2; 9 bases match TRBD1. The CDR3 length is 14 residues. CDR1 and CDR2 from the germline V gene are MDHEN and SYDVKM. V was clipped by 6 bases and J by 8 bases; unmatched bases: 10. The CDR3 loop reads CASRTTGGASGYTF. Here the CDR3 DNA reads TGTGCCAGCAGAACTACAGGGGGCGCTTCGGGCTACACCTTC.

This sequence joins TRBV10-3 and TRBJ1-1; 7 nucleotides match TRBD1. V shed 11 bases and J 10 bases; nucleotides not matched to a gene: 16. Per the germline V gene, CDR1 is ENHRY and CDR2 is SYGVKD. The CDR3 is 13 amino acids. The CDR3 is CACQGLGGAAAFF. Written as DNA, the CDR3 is TGTGCCTGCCAGGGTTTAGGGGGCGCAGCAGCTTTCTTT.

The rearrangement uses TRBV28 and TRBJ2-3; 12 bases fit TRBD2. CDR3 length equals 19 residues. The germline V gene has CDR1 MDHEN and CDR2 SYDVKM. J gave up 3 bases and V 5 bases, and 15 bases lay outside the gene matches. The CDR3 region has the DNA TGTGCCAGCAGTAACTCTGGGGGTTGGCTAGCGGGAGGGACAGATACGCAGTATTTT. Translated, it gives CASSNSGGWLAGGTDTQYF.

The rearrangement links TRBV27 to TRBJ1-1; TRBD1 aligns across 10 bases. The V and J ends lost 8 bases and 11 bases, in that order; junction bases with no gene match: 14. CDR1 is MNHEY and CDR2 is SMNVEV in the germline V gene (reference sequence). The CDR3 is made up of 14 amino acids. The CDR3 bases are TGTGCCAGCTGGTCCGGGACAGGGGTTCTGTGGGCTTTCTTT. Protein sequence: CASWSGTGVLWAFF.

This clone has a single count. This chain joins TRBV6-6 and TRBJ2-7; maybe TRBD2 (6 bases). Germline V gene data show CDR1 as MNHNY and CDR2 as SVGAGI (reference sequence). This CDR3 is 14 amino acids long. V shed 2 bases and J shed 4 bases, with 12 bases lying between them. The CDR3 DNA reads as TGTGCCAGCAGTTACGCCGGGAGAAAATACGAGCAGTACTTC. It specifies CASSYAGRKYEQYF.

The V call is TRBV4-2, the J call TRBJ2-4; TRBD1 aligns across 11 bases. CDR3 length: 19 residues. CDR1 LGHNA and CDR2 YNFKEQ come from the germline V gene. V was clipped by 0 bases and J by 2 bases; unmatched bases: 9. CDR3 DNA: TGTGCCAGCAGCCAAGATGGAGGGACAGGGGGTGTTACCAAAAACATTCAGTACTTC. This encodes CASSQDGGTGGVTKNIQYF.

This clone was found a few times. The chain combines TRBV7-6 with TRBJ1-5; TRBD1 matches at 7 bases. The V gene end was trimmed by 5 bases and the J gene end by 6 bases; junction bases not matched to a gene: 4. Germline CDR1 reads SGHVS; CDR2 reads FNYEAQ. The CDR3 is made up of 13 amino acids. The chain's CDR3 is CASSPQGVQPQHF. CDR3 nucleotide sequence: TGTGCCAGCAGCCCTCAGGGGGTTCAGCCCCAGCATTTT.

The rearrangement links TRBV15 to TRBJ2-7; 9 nucleotides line up with TRBD1. Germline V gene sequence: CDR1 LNHNV, CDR2 YYDKDF (reference sequence). The length of the CDR3 is 18 residues. Trimming removed 3 bases from V and 1 base from J; junction bases left unmatched: 13. The CDR3 sequence is CATSSTGTGQLGSYEQYF. DNA of the CDR3: TGTGCCACCAGCAGTACCGGGACAGGGCAATTAGGGTCCTACGAGCAGTACTTC.

This clone was picked up one time. V usage is TRBV6-5 and J usage is TRBJ2-7; 7 nucleotides match TRBD2. CDR3 length equals 14 residues. Trimming removed 5 bases from V and 2 bases from J; junction bases left unmatched: 6. Germline-derived CDR1 and CDR2 are MNHEY and SVGAGI. The CDR3 DNA sequence: TGTGCCAGCAGTCCGAGACTAGCTACCTACGAGCAGTACTTC. Translation gives CASSPRLATYEQYF.

A note on this clone: The germline gene is not matched at one end of the junction; a read error may be the cause. V gene TRBV2 combines with J gene TRBJ2-1; 13 bases map to TRBD2. There are 16 residues in the CDR3. Germline V lookup: CDR1 SNHLY, CDR2 FYNNEI. The CDR3 DNA sequence: TGTGCCAGCAGTGATCCGGATTGGACTAGCGGGAGTGAACAACTCTTC. Protein product: CASSDPDWTSGSEQLF.

As to this clone: The sample carries other DNA sequences with the same CDR3. The chain recombines TRBV27 with TRBJ2-2; 7 positions agree with TRBD2. Germline V gives CDR1 MNHEY, CDR2 SMNVEV (reference sequence). V shed 0 bases, J shed 4 bases, and the junction held 2 bases outside the gene matches. CDR3 size: 15 residues. CDR3 sequence reads: CASSLSSGGTGELFF. DNA of the CDR3: TGTGCCAGCAGTTTATCCTCGGGGGGCACCGGGGAGCTGTTTTTT.

V gene TRBV29-1 combines with J gene TRBJ2-4, with D possibly matching TRBD2 (5 bases). Trimming left V 7 bases short and J 3 bases short, with 13 bases between. This CDR3 has 13 amino acids. CDR1 SQVTM and CDR2 ANQGSEA come from the germline V gene. The DNA of the CDR3 is TGCAGCGCCGAGGGTACAGACAAAAACATTCAGTACTTC. It is translated as CSAEGTDKNIQYF.

The chain couples TRBV28 to TRBJ2-3, with 8 positions matching TRBD1. From germline, CDR1 is MDHEN and CDR2 SYDVKM. Trimming took 7 bases from V and 2 from J; bases not matched to a gene: 11. The CDR3 totals 16 residues. The CDR3 protein is CASNPHWTGSTDTQYF. DNA of the CDR3: TGTGCCAGCAACCCCCATTGGACAGGGTCCACAGATACGCAGTATTTT.

This chain connects TRBV4-3 to TRBJ2-3, with 10 bases fitting TRBD2. The CDR3 totals 17 residues. CDR1 and CDR2 from the germline V gene are LGHNA and YSLEER. Germline trimming cut 0 bases from V and 4 bases from J; bases unmatched to any gene: 7. Here the CDR3 DNA reads TGCGCCAGCAGCCAAGATCGGCTAGCGGGAGACCCAGATACGCAGTATTTT. This encodes CASSQDRLAGDPDTQYF.

The gene calls are TRBV12-5 and TRBJ1-3, with D unresolved. V shed 7 bases and J shed 2 bases, with 9 bases lying between them. Germline values: CDR1 LGHNT, CDR2 FRNRAP. The length of the CDR3 is 13 residues. CDR3 DNA: TGTGCTAGTGCCCTCTCAGCTGGAAACACCATATATTTT. It encodes CASALSAGNTIYF.

As DNA, the CDR3 is TGTGCCAGCAGTGACACGGGACAGGCTACCTACGAGCAGTACTTC. Protein product: CASSDTGQATYEQYF. V gene TRBV2 combines with J gene TRBJ2-7, with 8 bases identical to TRBD1. Germline CDR1 is SNHLY and CDR2 is FYNNEI. CDR3 length: 15 amino acids. V lost 3 bases and J lost 2; bases outside the gene matches: 6.

The rearrangement joins TRBV29-1 to TRBJ2-7; D gene uncertain. The CDR3 runs to 13 residues. The V end lost 0 bases, the J end lost 2 bases, and 8 bases lay between the germline ends. CDR1 is SQVTM and CDR2 is ANQGSEA in the germline V gene. CDR3 sequence reads: CSVEDLATYEQYF. DNA of the CDR3: TGCAGCGTTGAAGATCTGGCCACCTACGAGCAGTACTTC.

This clone occurred a few times. This chain connects TRBV18 to TRBJ1-3; D is ambiguous. The CDR3 consists of 13 residues. The ends were cut back, 2 bases at V and 4 bases at J, with 6 bases in the middle. Germline loops: CDR1 KGHSH, CDR2 LQKENI. The CDR3 loop is CASSPDQGNTIYF. In nucleotides, the CDR3 is TGTGCCAGCTCACCAGATCAGGGAAACACCATATATTTT. Supplemented by reference TRBV18 and TRBJ1-3, the full variable domain reads NAGVMQNPRHLVRRRGQEARLRCSPMKGHSHVYWYRQLPEEGLKFMVYLQKENIIDESGMPKERFSAEFPKEGPSILRIQQVVRGDSAAYFCASSPDQGNTIYFGEGSWLTVV.

V usage is TRBV28 and J usage is TRBJ2-3; 10 nucleotides align to TRBD2. The germline CDR1 and CDR2 sequences are MDHEN and SYDVKM. The CDR3 contains 18 residues. The trim removed 3 bases at V and 4 bases at J, leaving 13 bases unmatched. CDR3 in amino acids: CASSLKYILAGISDTQYF. The CDR3 DNA reads as TGTGCCAGCAGTTTGAAGTATATACTAGCGGGAATCTCAGATACGCAGTATTTT.